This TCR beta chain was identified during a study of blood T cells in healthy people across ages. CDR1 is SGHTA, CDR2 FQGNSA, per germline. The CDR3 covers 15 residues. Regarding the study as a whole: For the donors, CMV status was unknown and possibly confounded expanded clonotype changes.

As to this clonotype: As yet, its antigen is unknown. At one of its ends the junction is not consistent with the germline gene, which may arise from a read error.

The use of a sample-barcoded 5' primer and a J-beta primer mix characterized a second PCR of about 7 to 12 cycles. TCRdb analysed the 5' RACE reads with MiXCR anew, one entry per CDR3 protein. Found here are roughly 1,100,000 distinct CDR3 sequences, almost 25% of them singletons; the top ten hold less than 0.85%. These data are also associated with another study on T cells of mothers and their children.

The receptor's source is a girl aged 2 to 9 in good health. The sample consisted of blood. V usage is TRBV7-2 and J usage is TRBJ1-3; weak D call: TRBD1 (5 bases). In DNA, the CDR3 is TGTGTCAGCAGCTTAACCCAGGGTTCTGGAAACACCATATATTTT. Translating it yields CVSSLTQGSGNTIYF.